This TCR beta chain was sequenced for a study of T cells after yellow fever vaccination. About this clonotype itself: The antigen is undetermined.

Production of TCR cDNA was by 5'RACE template switching, which also added a universal primer site and UMIs. TCRdb ran MiXCR on the 5' RACE reads and lists one entry per CDR3 protein. This repertoire shows over 300,000 distinct CDR3 sequences, over 3.5% found once; its top ten account for 20% to 25%. Notes on the study in general: Booster samples showed a return of most primary-vaccination clones (around 96% CD4, 88% CD8). The bulk population could contribute abundant contaminating clonotypes to FACS-sorted repertoires. Though weaker, the secondary response peaked faster, on day 5 versus 15.

The V gene's germline CDR1 is SGHTA and CDR2 FQGNSA. Trimming stripped 5 bases from V and 10 bases from J, with 16 bases between. The CDR3 covers 13 residues. This chain links TRBV7-2 with TRBJ2-3; D is uncertain. The receptor's source is a young man who received the YFV17D yellow fever vaccine. Sample: PBMCs, taken 5 days after the yellow fever booster vaccination. CDR3 residues: CASSPTSGKAQYF. The CDR3 nucleotides are TGTGCCAGCAGCCCCACCTCAGGAAAGGCGCAGTATTTT.